Listed below are T cell receptor beta chains from one sample, sequenced in a study of shared clonotypes between healthy human individuals. The repertoire was sequenced with immunoSEQ multiplex PCR; TCRdb's copy has only in-frame clones and lacks some. The sample comprises about 1 million clones, about 75% of which are singletons, and about 1.5% rests with the top ten. The sequenced sample consisted of memory CD4+ T cells sorted from blood. All receptors come from a man younger than 35 in good health. Both conserved end residues are part of each CDR3.

V gene | CDR3 protein
TRBV7-8 | CASSLRPRVASGRVNTGELFF
TRBV28 | CASRPPEGSNEKLFF
TRBV6-5 | CASSASGNYEQYF
TRBV6-1 | CASSDKVGLRYEQYF
TRBV7-2 | CASSLRGTGSGPQHF
TRBV7-6 | CASSLAIRQAKNIQYF
TRBV13 | CASSLSRGRGQGEQFF
TRBV6-1 | CASSEALGQKIAKNIQYF
TRBV6-1 | CPTRDPGSYEQYF
TRBV5-6 | CASSSSGSLLANEKLFF
TRBV6-5 | CASSYSRQGYGYTF
TRBV7-8 | CASSSPSGRGGVEGSNSPLHF
TRBV28 | CASSPDFGPSGNTIYF
TRBV19 | CASSIRQGNEQFF
TRBV30 | CAWSALHRGGTEAFF
TRBV9 | CASSVATPPYEQYF
TRBV5-8 | CASSPPGDQPQHF
TRBV27 | CASSERGTGNQPQHF
TRBV5-6 | CASSLLGRGQNEQYF
TRBV10-3 | CAITGVAGDTGELFF
TRBV5-6 | CASEGQLNTEAFF
TRBV19 | CASGAGVLSSYNEQFF
TRBV9 | CASSVGSTQETQYF
TRBV7-2 | CASSVGTVNTEAFF
TRBV7-9 | CASSFSGYQETQYF
TRBV28 | CASAGQNYGYTF
TRBV10-3 | CAISETGGSYEQYF
TRBV20-1 | CSATPKNIQYF
TRBV29-1 | CSVAGMGREKVGYTF
TRBV18 | CASSPGSGTGELFF
TRBV2 | CASTGEGGTDTQYF
TRBV18 | CASSLGSSPEQFF
TRBV5-1 | CASSPGLVESGANVLTF
TRBV4-2 | CASSQEVGGAVITDTQYF
TRBV6-1 | CASTTVQGWVTEAFF
TRBV29-1 | CSVLAGVQVSTEAFF
TRBV7-9 | CAITSGRNTGELFF
TRBV6-4 | CATRGDSGANVLTF